This T cell receptor (beta chain) comes out of a study of T-cell reconstitution after alpha-beta-depleted transplantation in children. Details on this clonotype: This may stem from a read error, because a much larger clone lies one nucleotide away.

Preparing the TCRbeta library involved the use of unique molecular identifiers. Using its own MiXCR run on the PCR reads, TCRdb lists one record per CDR3 protein. The sample lists about 340,000 distinct CDR3 sequences, about an eighth occurring once. The receptor's source is a human donor who donated a stem cell graft to a child with Fanconi anemia. This specimen consisted of PBMCs, obtained from the stem cell graft.

DNA for the CDR3: TGTCCCAGCAGTGAGATGGGAAGCTCCTACAATGAGCAGTTCTTC. Its protein product is CPSSEMGSSYNEQFF. The chain is built from TRBV2 and TRBJ2-1; the D is unclear. Germline V gene data show CDR1 as SNHLY and CDR2 as FYNNEI. The CDR3 is 15 amino acids.